The subject of this entry is one TCR beta chain. The data are from a study of blood T cell repertoires in COVID-19. Study-level information: Researchers got acute and convalescent COVID-19 samples from the United States, Italy and Spain.

Under the authors' procedure: Cell counts per sample came from amplifying reference gene primers. This table comes from immunoSEQ multiplex PCR, and its TCRdb copy is limited to in-frame clones, with some not included. V, J and clone size derive from that table, while D and trimming were established from the DNA sequence. Of about 170,000 clones in the sample, roughly 86% were seen once. Trimming took 5 bases from V and 7 from J; bases not matched to a gene: 8. Germline-derived CDR1 and CDR2 are MDHEN and SYDVKM. This CDR3 is built from 14 residues. Seattle enrolled patients during active infection and tracked them longitudinally.

The chain links TRBV28 to TRBJ1-5; 7 nucleotides align to TRBD1. The sample comprised peripheral blood. The receptor was isolated from an elderly woman with COVID-19, enrolled during active disease. CDR3 coding DNA: TGTGCCAGCAGTCTGGGACAGACTTTCCAGCCCCAGCATTTT. Translated: CASSLGQTFQPQHF.